A selection of T cell receptor beta chains follows, all from one sample in a study of shared T cell receptors in the human thymus. The protocol was immunoSEQ multiplex PCR, while the TCRdb copy is restricted to in-frame clones and leaves out a portion. The sample has about 380,000 clones; roughly 94% are singletons. The source material was thymocytes. The source is a human donor. CDR3s include the opening cysteine and the closing phenylalanine or tryptophan. The D gene is left open where the match is weak. The size of a clone is reported for some rows only, either as once, few or many, or as a class for expanded clones.

d_gene	v_gene	j_gene	abundance	CDR3nt	CDR3aa
-	TRBV12-5	TRBJ2-7	-	TGTGCTAGTGGTTTGGGATTAGGGGACTACGAGCAGTACTTC	CASGLGLGDYEQYF
TRBD1	TRBV4-3	TRBJ2-6	-	TGCGCCAGCAGCCAATGGGCACCGGACAGGGCTGGGGCCAACGTCCTGACTTTC	CASSQWAPDRAGANVLTF
TRBD2	TRBV11-1	TRBJ2-1	-	TGTGCCAGCAGCTTAAGGGGTACTAGCGGATACAATGAGCAGTTCTTC	CASSLRGTSGYNEQFF
-	TRBV28	TRBJ2-3	-	TGTGCCAGCAGTTCCCGGACTCCTATCACAGATACGCAGTATTTT	CASSSRTPITDTQYF
-	TRBV5-4	TRBJ1-4	once	TGTGCCAGCAGCTTAACAACAGGGTACATGAGTGAAAAACTGTTTTTT	CASSLTTGYMSEKLFF
TRBD1	TRBV28	TRBJ2-2	-	TGTGCCAGCAGGTCGGGACAGGGGGCCCCCGGGGAGCTGTTTTTT	CASRSGQGAPGELFF
TRBD1	TRBV7-9	TRBJ2-7	-	TGTGCCAGCAGTAATGGACAGGGGACCTACGAGCAGTACTTC	CASSNGQGTYEQYF
-	TRBV30	TRBJ2-7	-	TGTGCCTGGACCCCGGTGGTAGGATTAGGCTACGAGCAGTACTTC	CAWTPVVGLGYEQYF
TRBD1	TRBV6-1	TRBJ1-1	-	TGTGCCAGCAGTGATTCATGTATACAGGGGGCCGAGTGGGGCACTGAAGCTTTCTTT	CASSDSCIQGAEWGTEAFF
-	TRBV5-6	TRBJ1-3	-	TGTGCCAGCAGCCTCCGGGACCAATACAGGAACACCATATATTTT	CASSLRDQYRNTIYF
-	TRBV6-1	TRBJ1-2	-	TGTGCCAGCAGTGAAAAGCCGAGGGCTGACGGCTACACCTTC	CASSEKPRADGYTF
-	TRBV28	TRBJ2-2	-	TGTGCCAGCAGTTTCCCCGGGGCAGCGAAGGACACCGGGGAGCTGTTTTTT	CASSFPGAAKDTGELFF
-	TRBV9	TRBJ2-7	-	TGTGCCAGCAGCAAATACTCCTACGAGCAGTACTTC	CASSKYSYEQYF
-	TRBV5-1	TRBJ2-7	-	TGCGCCAGCAGTCCTCGGGAGAAGGCTACGAGCGCTAGGTACTTC	CASSPREKATSARYF
-	TRBV7-3	TRBJ2-3	-	TGTGCCAGCAGCCAGCACGCCAGGAGCAGCATATGCCCAGATACGCAGTATTTT	CASSQHARSSICPDTQYF
-	TRBV12-1	TRBJ1-5	-	TGTGCCAGCAGCTTAGCACAGGGGCGAGAGGAATATAGCAATCAGCCCCAGCATTTT	CASSLAQGREEYSNQPQHF
TRBD1	TRBV28	TRBJ2-7	-	TGTGCCAGCAGTTTATTCCCTCGACAGGGGGTGGTCGAGCAGTACTTC	CASSLFPRQGVVEQYF
-	TRBV11-2	TRBJ2-2	-	TGTGCCAGCAGCTTAATACACACCGGGGAGCTGTTTTTT	CASSLIHTGELFF
-	TRBV6-6	TRBJ1-2	-	TGTGCCAGCAGTCCGGGACGAATATATGGCTACACCTTC	CASSPGRIYGYTF
-	TRBV5-5	TRBJ1-5	-	TGTGCCAGCAGCCCAACGAGAAGCACCTACAATCAGCCCCAGCATTTT	CASSPTRSTYNQPQHF
TRBD1	TRBV7-7	TRBJ2-3	-	TGTGCTAGCAGCCTCCGGACAGGGGGCTTGGCAGATACGCAGTATTTT	CASSLRTGGLADTQYF
TRBD2	TRBV5-4	TRBJ2-5	-	TGTGCCAGCAGCTTGGCCAATCTAGCGGGAGGAAGGGAAGAGACCCAGTACTTC	CASSLANLAGGREETQYF
-	TRBV5-4	TRBJ2-1	once	TGTGCCAGCAGCCGGGACCCGGGCAATGAGCAGTTCTTC	CASSRDPGNEQFF
TRBD1	TRBV4-2	TRBJ1-1	-	TGTGCCAGCAGCCAAGTTTCAGACAGGGGGAACACTGAAGCTTTCTTT	CASSQVSDRGNTEAFF
-	TRBV6-5	TRBJ2-5	-	TGTGCCAGCAGTTACCTCCCCTATCTACAAGAGACCCAGTACTTC	CASSYLPYLQETQYF
TRBD1	TRBV4-3	TRBJ2-5	-	TGCGCCAGCAGCCCGGGGGTCGACAGGGGAAGAGAGACCCAGTACTTC	CASSPGVDRGRETQYF
-	TRBV19	TRBJ2-2	-	TGTGCCAGTAGGCTGCTGCGGCCCACAGGTTCCGGCGGGGAGCTGTTTTTT	CASRLLRPTGSGGELFF
TRBD2	TRBV27	TRBJ2-1	-	TGTGCCAGCAGTTTCCCCGGGACTAGCGTTAACAATGAGCAGTTCTTC	CASSFPGTSVNNEQFF
-	TRBV5-5	TRBJ1-5	once	TGTGCCAGCAGGGTGAGCATCGAAGTCAATCAGCCCCAGCATTTT	CASRVSIEVNQPQHF
-	TRBV19	TRBJ2-7	-	TGTGCCAGTAGCCAGGATCGGACTTACGAGCAGTACTTC	CASSQDRTYEQYF
TRBD2	TRBV4-1	TRBJ2-1	-	TGCGCCAGCAGCCAAGAGGAGTTAGCGGGGCTTTACAATGAGCAGTTCTTC	CASSQEELAGLYNEQFF
TRBD1	TRBV10-2	TRBJ1-5	-	TGCGCCAGCAGTGAAACGTACGGACAGGGCGCCTATCAGCCCCAGCATTTT	CASSETYGQGAYQPQHF
TRBD1	TRBV10-1	TRBJ2-2	-	TGCGCCAGCACGACAGGGCCGAACACCGGGGAGCTGTTTTTT	CASTTGPNTGELFF
TRBD2	TRBV2	TRBJ2-1	-	TGTGCCAGCAGTGAAGCGACTAGCGCAAAGTCCAGCTCCTACAATGAGCAGTTCTTC	CASSEATSAKSSSYNEQFF
-	TRBV11-2	TRBJ1-1	-	TGTGCCAGCAGCCCTCTGTCGGGGGGAATTGAAGCTTTCTTT	CASSPLSGGIEAFF
TRBD1	TRBV27	TRBJ2-2	once	TGTGCCAGCAGTTCGACAGGGGGGGCCGGGGAGCTGTTTTTT	CASSSTGGAGELFF
-	TRBV7-2	TRBJ2-4	-	TGTGCCAGCAGCCCTAAGGACGGCCGGGTGATTATAGGCAAAAACATTCAGTACTTC	CASSPKDGRVIIGKNIQYF
TRBD2	TRBV29-1	TRBJ2-2	-	TGCAGCGTTGAACGTAACGGACTAGCGGGAGGCGGGGAGCTGTTTTTT	CSVERNGLAGGGELFF
-	TRBV7-8	TRBJ1-3	once	TGTGCCAGCAGCTTAGGCACGTCTGGAAACACCATATATTTT	CASSLGTSGNTIYF
-	TRBV7-8	TRBJ1-1	-	TGTGCCAGCAGCTTAGTTCGGCAGCTCAACACTGAAGCTTTCTTT	CASSLVRQLNTEAFF
-	TRBV20-1	TRBJ2-7	-	TGCAGTGCTAGAGATCAGGTGGGGGACTTC	CSARDQVGDF
-	TRBV28	TRBJ1-1	-	TGTGCCAGCAGTTTAAGGACGCCCCTCACTGAAGCTTTCTTT	CASSLRTPLTEAFF
TRBD2	TRBV6-5	TRBJ2-7	-	TGTGCCAGCAGTGCCCTCGGGGCGGGAGTAGGGGAGCAGTACTTC	CASSALGAGVGEQYF
TRBD1	TRBV10-3	TRBJ1-2	-	TGTGCCATCAGCGTAAAGGGGGCAACGGAAGGCTACACCTTC	CAISVKGATEGYTF
TRBD1	TRBV5-8	TRBJ1-5	-	TGTGCCAGCAGCTTCCTCGACAGGGGGCCTGGTAATTCGAATCAGCCCCAGCATTTT	CASSFLDRGPGNSNQPQHF
TRBD2	TRBV27	TRBJ2-1	-	TGTGCCAGCAGTTTACATTGGGAGCGGGGGGCCTACAATGAGCAGTTCTTC	CASSLHWERGAYNEQFF
-	TRBV7-6	TRBJ2-5	-	TGTGCCAGCAGCTTAGGGGGGGTCCAAGAGACCCAGTACTTC	CASSLGGVQETQYF
-	TRBV4-2	TRBJ2-5	-	TGTGCCAGCAGCCAACCGAGCTGCAGGGAGATATGGTCCCAGTACTTC	CASSQPSCREIWSQYF
-	TRBV5-4	TRBJ2-7	-	TGTGCCAGCAGCTCTCATGGACGGGACCTCCTGACCGAGCAGTACTTC	CASSSHGRDLLTEQYF
-	TRBV7-3	TRBJ2-3	-	TGTGCCAGCAGCTTCGATTTGACAGATACGCAGTATTTT	CASSFDLTDTQYF
-	TRBV27	TRBJ1-4	-	TGTGCCAGCAGTTTGAGGACAGAGGGTGAAAAACTGTTTTTT	CASSLRTEGEKLFF
TRBD1	TRBV16	TRBJ2-7	-	TGTGCCAGCAGCCAATCATCCGGACAGGGCTACGAGCAGTACTTC	CASSQSSGQGYEQYF
-	TRBV19	TRBJ2-7	-	TGTGCCAGTAGTAGTCGGACAGACGGAGGGCGGACTGACATGTACGAGCAGTACTTC	CASSSRTDGGRTDMYEQYF
-	TRBV10-2	TRBJ2-1	-	TGCGCCAGCAGCCCGATAATTAGGAATGAGCAGTTCTTC	CASSPIIRNEQFF
-	TRBV2	TRBJ2-7	-	TGTGCCAGCAGAAGATTTTCCTACGAGCAGTACTTC	CASRRFSYEQYF
TRBD1	TRBV5-1	TRBJ1-2	-	TGCGCCAGCAGCTGTGGGGACAGGAGCTATGGCTACACCTTC	CASSCGDRSYGYTF
TRBD2	TRBV12-5	TRBJ2-5	-	TGTGCTAGTGGTTTGGATAAAACTAGCGGGAGTAAGATCCCGCCGGAAGAGACCCAGTACTTC	CASGLDKTSGSKIPPEETQYF
TRBD1	TRBV9	TRBJ1-1	-	TGTGCCAGCAGCGCAAGGACAGGGGAGAACACTGAAGCTTTCTTT	CASSARTGENTEAFF
TRBD2	TRBV7-9	TRBJ2-5	-	TGTGCCAGCAGCTTTCAGCGGGAGTGGGAGACCCAGTACTTC	CASSFQREWETQYF
-	TRBV13	TRBJ2-7	-	TGTGCCAGCAGCTTAGGGGTAGCGGCTTCCTACGAGCAGTACTTC	CASSLGVAASYEQYF